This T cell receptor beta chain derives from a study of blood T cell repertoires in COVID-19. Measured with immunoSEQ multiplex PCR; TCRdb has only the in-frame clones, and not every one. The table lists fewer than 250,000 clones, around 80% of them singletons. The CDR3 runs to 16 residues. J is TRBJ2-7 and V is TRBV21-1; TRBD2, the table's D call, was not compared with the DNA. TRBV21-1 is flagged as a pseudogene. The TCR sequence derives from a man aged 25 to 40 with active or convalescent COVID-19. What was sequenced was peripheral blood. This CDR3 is CASTEPAGPDIYEQYF. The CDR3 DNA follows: TGTGCCAGCACCGAACCTGCGGGACCGGATATTTACGAGCAGTACTTC.